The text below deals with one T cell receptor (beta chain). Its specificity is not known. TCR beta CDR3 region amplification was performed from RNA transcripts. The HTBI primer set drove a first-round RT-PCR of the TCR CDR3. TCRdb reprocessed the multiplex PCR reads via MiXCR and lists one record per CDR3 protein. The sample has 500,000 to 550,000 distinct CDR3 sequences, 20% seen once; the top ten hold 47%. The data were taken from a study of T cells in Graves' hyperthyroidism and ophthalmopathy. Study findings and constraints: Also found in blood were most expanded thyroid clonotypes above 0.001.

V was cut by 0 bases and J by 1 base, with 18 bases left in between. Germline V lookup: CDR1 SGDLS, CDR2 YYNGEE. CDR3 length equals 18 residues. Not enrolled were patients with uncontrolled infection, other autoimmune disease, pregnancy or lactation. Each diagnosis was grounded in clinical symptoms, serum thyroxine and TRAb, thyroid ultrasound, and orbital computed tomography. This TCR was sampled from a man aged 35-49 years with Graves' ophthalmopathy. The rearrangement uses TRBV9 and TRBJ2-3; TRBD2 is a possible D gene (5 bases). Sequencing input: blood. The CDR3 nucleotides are TGTGCCAGCAGCGTAGGTCCTAGCCCGCGAGTAGGCACAGATACGCAGTATTTT. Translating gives CASSVGPSPRVGTDTQYF.